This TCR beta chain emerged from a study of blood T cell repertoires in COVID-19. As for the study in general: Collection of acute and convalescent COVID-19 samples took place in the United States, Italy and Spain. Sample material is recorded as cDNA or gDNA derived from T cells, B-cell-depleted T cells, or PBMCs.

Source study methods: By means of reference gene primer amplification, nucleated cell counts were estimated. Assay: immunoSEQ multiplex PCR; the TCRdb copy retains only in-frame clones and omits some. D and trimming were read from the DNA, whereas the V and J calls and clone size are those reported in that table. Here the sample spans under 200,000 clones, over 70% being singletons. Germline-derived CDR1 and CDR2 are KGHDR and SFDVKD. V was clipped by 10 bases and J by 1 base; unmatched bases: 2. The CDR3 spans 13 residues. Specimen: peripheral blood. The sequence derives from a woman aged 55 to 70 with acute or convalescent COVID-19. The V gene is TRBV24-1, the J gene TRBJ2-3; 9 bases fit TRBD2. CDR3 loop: CATKRGGTDTQYF. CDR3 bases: TGTGCCACGAAGCGGGGGGGCACAGATACGCAGTATTTT.